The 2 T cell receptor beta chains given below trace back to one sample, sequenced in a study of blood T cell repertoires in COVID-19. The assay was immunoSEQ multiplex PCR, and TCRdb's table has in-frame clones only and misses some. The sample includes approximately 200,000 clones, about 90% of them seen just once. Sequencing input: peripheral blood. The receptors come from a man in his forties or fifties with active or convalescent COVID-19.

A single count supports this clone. CDR3 nucleotides: TGTGCCAGTAGTAAATTGGCGGCAGGGGGAGAAAAACTGTTTTTT. It is translated as CASSKLAAGGEKLFF. This chain joins TRBV19 and TRBJ1-4; TRBD1 agrees at 7 bases. Germline-derived CDR1 and CDR2 are LNHDA and SQIVND (reference sequence). The CDR3 loop spans 15 amino acids. With V trimmed by 4 bases and J by 8 bases, 10 bases remained unmatched.

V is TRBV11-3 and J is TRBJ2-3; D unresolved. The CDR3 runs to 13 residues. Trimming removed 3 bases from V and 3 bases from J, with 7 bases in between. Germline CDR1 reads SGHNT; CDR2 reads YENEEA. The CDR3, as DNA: TGTGCCAGCAGCTTCGCGGAAACAGATACGCAGTATTTT. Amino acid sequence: CASSFAETDTQYF.